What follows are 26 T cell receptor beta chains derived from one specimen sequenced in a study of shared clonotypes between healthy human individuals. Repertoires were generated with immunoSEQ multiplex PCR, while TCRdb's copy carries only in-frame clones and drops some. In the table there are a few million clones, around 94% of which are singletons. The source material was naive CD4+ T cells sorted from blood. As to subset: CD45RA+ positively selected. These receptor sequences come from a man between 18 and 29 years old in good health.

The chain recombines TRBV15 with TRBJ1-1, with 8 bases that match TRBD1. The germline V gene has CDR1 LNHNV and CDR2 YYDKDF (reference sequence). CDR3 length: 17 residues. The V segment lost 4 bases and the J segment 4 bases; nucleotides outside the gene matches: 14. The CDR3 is CATSKRQGQGEGTEAFF. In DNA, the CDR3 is TGTGCCACCAGCAAGCGACAGGGGCAGGGGGAGGGCACTGAAGCTTTCTTT.

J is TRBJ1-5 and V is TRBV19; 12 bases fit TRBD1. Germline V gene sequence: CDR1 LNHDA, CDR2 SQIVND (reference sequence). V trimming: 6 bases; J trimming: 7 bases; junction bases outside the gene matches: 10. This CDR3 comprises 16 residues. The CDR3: CASSIRDRGLKQPQHF. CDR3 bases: TGTGCCAGTAGCATCCGGGACAGGGGGCTTAAGCAGCCCCAGCATTTT.

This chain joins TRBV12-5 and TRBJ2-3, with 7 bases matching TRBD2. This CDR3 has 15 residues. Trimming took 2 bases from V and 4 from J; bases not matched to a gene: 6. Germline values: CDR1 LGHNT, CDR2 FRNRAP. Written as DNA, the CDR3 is TGTGCTAGTGGTTTGCGGGGGGATCCGGCAGATACGCAGTATTTT. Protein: CASGLRGDPADTQYF. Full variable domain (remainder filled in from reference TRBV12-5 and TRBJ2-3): DARVTQTPRHKVTEMGQEVTMRCQPILGHNTVFWYRQTMMQGLELLAYFRNRAPLDDSGMPKDRFSAEMPDATLATLKIQPSEPRDSAVYFCASGLRGDPADTQYFGPGTRLTVL.

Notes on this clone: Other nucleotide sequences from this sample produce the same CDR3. The CDR3 nucleotides read TGTGCCAGCAGCCCAGGGACTAGCGGGAGAGAGACCCAGTACTTC. The encoded protein is CASSPGTSGRETQYF. The genes are TRBV5-4 and TRBJ2-5; 14 nucleotides align to TRBD2. With 4 bases clipped from V and 4 bases from J, the junction kept 3 bases outside the gene matches. CDR1 is SGHNT and CDR2 is YYREEE in the germline V gene (reference sequence). The length of the CDR3 is 15 residues.

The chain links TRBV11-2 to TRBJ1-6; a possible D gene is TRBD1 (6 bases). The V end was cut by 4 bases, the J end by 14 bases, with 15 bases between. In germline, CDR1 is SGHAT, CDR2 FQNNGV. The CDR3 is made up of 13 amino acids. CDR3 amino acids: CASSWGTSGTLHF. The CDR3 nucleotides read TGTGCCAGCAGCTGGGGGACATCCGGGACCCTCCACTTT.

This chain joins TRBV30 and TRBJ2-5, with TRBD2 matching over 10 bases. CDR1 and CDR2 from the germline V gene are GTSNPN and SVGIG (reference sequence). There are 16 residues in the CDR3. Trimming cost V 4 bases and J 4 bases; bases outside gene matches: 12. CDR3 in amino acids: CAWTSIAGGRVETQYF. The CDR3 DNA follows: TGTGCCTGGACCTCAATAGCGGGGGGACGAGTAGAGACCCAGTACTTC.

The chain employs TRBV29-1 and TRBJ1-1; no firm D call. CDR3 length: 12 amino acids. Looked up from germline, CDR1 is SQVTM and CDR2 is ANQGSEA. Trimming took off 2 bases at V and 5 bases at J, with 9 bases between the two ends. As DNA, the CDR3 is TGCAGCGTTGAACTCCGGGAGACTGAAGCTTTCTTT. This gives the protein CSVELRETEAFF.

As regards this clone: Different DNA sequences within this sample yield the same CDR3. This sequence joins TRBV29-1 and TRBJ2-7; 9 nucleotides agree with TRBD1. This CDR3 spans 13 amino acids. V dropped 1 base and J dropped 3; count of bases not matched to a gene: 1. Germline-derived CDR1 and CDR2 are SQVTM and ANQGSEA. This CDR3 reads CSVEGQGGYEQYF. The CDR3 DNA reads TGCAGCGTTGAAGGACAGGGGGGCTACGAGCAGTACTTC.

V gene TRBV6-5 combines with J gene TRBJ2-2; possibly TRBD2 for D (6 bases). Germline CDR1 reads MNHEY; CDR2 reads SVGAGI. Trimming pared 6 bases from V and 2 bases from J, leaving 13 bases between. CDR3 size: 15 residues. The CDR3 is CASSYPGTNTGELFF. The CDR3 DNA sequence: TGTGCCAGCAGCTACCCCGGGACTAACACCGGGGAGCTGTTTTTT.

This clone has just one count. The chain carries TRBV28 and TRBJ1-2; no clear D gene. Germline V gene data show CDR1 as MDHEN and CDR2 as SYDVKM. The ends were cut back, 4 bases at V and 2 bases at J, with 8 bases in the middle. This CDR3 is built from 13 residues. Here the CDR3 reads CASSSQQNYGYTF. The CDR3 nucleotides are TGTGCCAGCAGTTCACAGCAGAACTATGGCTACACCTTC.

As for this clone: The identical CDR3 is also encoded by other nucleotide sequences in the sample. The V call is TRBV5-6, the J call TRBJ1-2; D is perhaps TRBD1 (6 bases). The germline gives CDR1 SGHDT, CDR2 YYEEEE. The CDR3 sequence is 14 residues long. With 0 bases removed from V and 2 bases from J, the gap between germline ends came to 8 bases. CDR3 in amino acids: CASSLGRGNYGYTF. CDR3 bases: TGTGCCAGCAGCTTGGGCAGGGGAAACTATGGCTACACCTTC. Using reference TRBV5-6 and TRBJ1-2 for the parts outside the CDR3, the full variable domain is DAGVTQSPTHLIKTRGQQVTLRCSPKSGHDTVSWYQQALGQGPQFIFQYYEEEERQRGNFPDRFSGHQFPNYSSELNVNALLLGDSALYLCASSLGRGNYGYTFGSGTRLTVV.

The CDR3 spells CASSTRTDNYGYTF. The CDR3 coding sequence is TGTGCCAGCAGCACCCGGACAGATAACTATGGCTACACCTTC. This sequence joins TRBV21-1 and TRBJ1-2; the table calls TRBD1, which could not be checked here. TRBV21-1 is classified as a pseudogene. This CDR3 contains 14 residues.

The CDR3 nucleotides read TGTGCCAGCAGCCAGGGGAATTTGGGGGTAGCTTTCTTT. Its protein product is CASSQGNLGVAFF. This sequence joins TRBV11-3 and TRBJ1-1; tentative D call: TRBD1 (6 bases). CDR1 is SGHNT, CDR2 YENEEA, per germline. The V and J ends lost 5 bases and 10 bases respectively, with 17 bases between them. This CDR3 contains 13 residues.

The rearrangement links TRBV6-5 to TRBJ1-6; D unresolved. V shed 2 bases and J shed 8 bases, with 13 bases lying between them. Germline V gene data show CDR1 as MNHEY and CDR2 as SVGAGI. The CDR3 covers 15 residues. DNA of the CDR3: TGTGCCAGCAGTTACCTCCCCCAAGCCGATTCACCCCTCCACTTT. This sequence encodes CASSYLPQADSPLHF.

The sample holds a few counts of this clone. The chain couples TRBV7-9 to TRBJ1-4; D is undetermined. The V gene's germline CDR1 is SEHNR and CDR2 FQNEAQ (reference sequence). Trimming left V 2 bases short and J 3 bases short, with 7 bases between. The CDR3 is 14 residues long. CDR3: CASSLSISNEKLFF. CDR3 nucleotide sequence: TGTGCCAGCAGCTTATCCATCTCTAATGAAAAACTGTTTTTT.

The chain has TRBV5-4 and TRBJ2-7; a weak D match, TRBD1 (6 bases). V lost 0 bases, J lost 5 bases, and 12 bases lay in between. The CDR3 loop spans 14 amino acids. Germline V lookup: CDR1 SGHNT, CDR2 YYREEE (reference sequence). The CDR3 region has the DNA TGTGCCAGCAGCTTGGGTGGGGGCTCTAACGAGCAGTACTTC. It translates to CASSLGGGSNEQYF.

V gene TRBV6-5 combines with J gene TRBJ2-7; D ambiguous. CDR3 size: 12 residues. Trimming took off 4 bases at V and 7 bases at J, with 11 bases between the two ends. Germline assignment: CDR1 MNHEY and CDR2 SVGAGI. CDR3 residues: CASSSIGGEQYF. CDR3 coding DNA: TGTGCCAGCAGTTCGATTGGTGGGGAGCAGTACTTC.

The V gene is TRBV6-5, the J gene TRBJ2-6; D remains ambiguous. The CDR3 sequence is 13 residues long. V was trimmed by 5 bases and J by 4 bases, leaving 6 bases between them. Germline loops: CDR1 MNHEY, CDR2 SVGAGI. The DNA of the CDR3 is TGTGCCAGCAGTAGACCAGGGGCCAACGTCCTGACTTTC. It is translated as CASSRPGANVLTF.

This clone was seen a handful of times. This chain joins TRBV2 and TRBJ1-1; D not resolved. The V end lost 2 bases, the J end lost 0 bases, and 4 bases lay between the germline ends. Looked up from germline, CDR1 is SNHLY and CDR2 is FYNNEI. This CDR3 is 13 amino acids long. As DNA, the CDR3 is TGTGCCAGCAGTGAATTGGTGAACACTGAAGCTTTCTTT. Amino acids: CASSELVNTEAFF.

The CDR3 loop is CAISEGSQYNSPLHF. The CDR3 region has the DNA TGTGCCATCAGTGAGGGGAGTCAGTATAATTCACCCCTCCACTTT. V gene TRBV10-3 combines with J gene TRBJ1-6, with D unclear. CDR1 and CDR2 from the germline V gene are ENHRY and SYGVKD. There are 15 residues in the CDR3. The V end lost 2 bases, the J end lost 4 bases, and 9 bases lay between the germline ends.

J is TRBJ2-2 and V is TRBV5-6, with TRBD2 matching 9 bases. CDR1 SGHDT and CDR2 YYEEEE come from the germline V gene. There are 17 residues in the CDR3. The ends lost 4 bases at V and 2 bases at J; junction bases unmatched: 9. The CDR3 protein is CASSLLVAGDNTGELFF. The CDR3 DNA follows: TGTGCCAGCAGCCTCCTGGTAGCGGGAGATAACACCGGGGAGCTGTTTTTT.

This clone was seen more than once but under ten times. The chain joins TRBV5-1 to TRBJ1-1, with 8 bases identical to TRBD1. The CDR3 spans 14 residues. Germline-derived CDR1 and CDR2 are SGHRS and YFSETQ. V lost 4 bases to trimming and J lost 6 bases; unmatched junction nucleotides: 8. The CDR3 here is CASSATGELAEAFF. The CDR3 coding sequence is TGCGCCAGCAGCGCGACAGGGGAATTGGCTGAAGCTTTCTTT. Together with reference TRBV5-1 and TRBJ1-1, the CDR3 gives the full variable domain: KAGVTQTPRYLIKTRGQQVTLSCSPISGHRSVSWYQQTPGQGLQFLFEYFSETQRNKGNFPGRFSGRQFSNSRSEMNVSTLELGDSALYLCASSATGELAEAFFGQGTRLTVV.

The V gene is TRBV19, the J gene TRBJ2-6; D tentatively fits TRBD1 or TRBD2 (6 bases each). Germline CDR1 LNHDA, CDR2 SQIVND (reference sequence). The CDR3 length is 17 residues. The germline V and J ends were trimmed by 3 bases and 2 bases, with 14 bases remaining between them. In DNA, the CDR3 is TGTGCCAGTAGTATGATTCTCGGGGGCACTGGGGCCAACGTCCTGACTTTC. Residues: CASSMILGGTGANVLTF.

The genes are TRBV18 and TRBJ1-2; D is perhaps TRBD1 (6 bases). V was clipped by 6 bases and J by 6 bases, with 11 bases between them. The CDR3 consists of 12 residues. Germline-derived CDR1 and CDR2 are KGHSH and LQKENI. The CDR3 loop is CASSLQGDGYTF. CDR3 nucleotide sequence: TGTGCCAGCTCGCTACAGGGAGATGGCTACACCTTC.

CDR3 coding DNA: TGTGCCAGCAGCGGGACTAGCGGGGGGGCGATCGCCTACAATGAGCAGTTCTTC. It translates to CASSGTSGGAIAYNEQFF. This rearrangement joins TRBV9 to TRBJ2-1; 15 bases are shared with TRBD2. CDR1 is SGDLS and CDR2 is YYNGEE in the germline V gene. The ends lost 3 bases at V and 2 bases at J; junction bases unmatched: 6. The CDR3 runs to 18 residues.

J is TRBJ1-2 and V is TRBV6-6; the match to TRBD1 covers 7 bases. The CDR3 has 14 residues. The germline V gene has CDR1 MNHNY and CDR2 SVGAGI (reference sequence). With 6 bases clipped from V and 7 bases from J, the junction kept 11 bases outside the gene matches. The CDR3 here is CASRRQGAGPGYTF. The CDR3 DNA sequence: TGTGCCAGCAGAAGACAGGGTGCAGGTCCTGGCTACACCTTC.